These 30 T cell receptor beta chains were sequenced from one sample in a study of blood T cell repertoires in COVID-19. Produced via immunoSEQ multiplex PCR; TCRdb's table is partial and in-frame only. The table lists fewer than 95,000 clones, 70% to 85% of them singletons, with 10% to 15% in the top ten. The sequenced material came from peripheral blood. Receptor source: a human donor in a cohort sampled during active COVID-19.

V usage is TRBV7-3 and J usage is TRBJ2-7; the D gene is possibly TRBD1 (6 bases). V gave up 0 bases and J gave up 2 bases, with 11 bases separating them. Germline values: CDR1 SGHTA, CDR2 FQGTGA. The CDR3 loop spans 15 amino acids. The CDR3, as DNA: TGTGCCAGCAGCTTAACGCCAGGGGTGCCCTACGAGCAGTACTTC. Its protein is CASSLTPGVPYEQYF.

The chain carries TRBV7-2 and TRBJ2-7; D is unclear. The CDR3 spans 14 residues. The germline gives CDR1 SGHTA, CDR2 FQGNSA. V lost 2 bases to trimming and J lost 2 bases, with 10 bases between them. CDR3 in amino acids: CASSLRGQAYEQYF. The CDR3 DNA reads TGTGCCAGCAGCTTACGTGGCCAAGCCTACGAGCAGTACTTC.

The sample holds a few counts of this clone. The rearrangement uses TRBV14 and TRBJ1-2; D not resolved. Germline CDR1 SGHDN, CDR2 FVKESK. The V end was cut by 4 bases, the J end by 7 bases, with 7 bases between. The CDR3 runs to 11 residues. CDR3 in amino acids: CASSRDGGYTF. DNA for the CDR3: TGTGCCAGCAGCCGAGACGGTGGCTACACCTTC.

This chain uses TRBV4-1 with TRBJ1-1, with TRBD1 matching 7 bases. The V gene end was trimmed by 4 bases and the J gene end by 10 bases; junction bases not matched to a gene: 15. The germline CDR1 and CDR2 sequences are MGHRA and YSYEKL. The CDR3 sequence is 15 residues long. CDR3 sequence (DNA): TGCGCCAGCAGCCCCAAGTCAGGGGGATACCTCGGAGCTTTCTTT. It yields the protein CASSPKSGGYLGAFF.

The chain joins TRBV12-3 or TRBV12-4 to TRBJ2-7, with D perhaps TRBD2 (5 bases). V dropped 5 bases and J dropped 6 bases, with 14 bases sitting between them. The CDR3 has 13 residues. The CDR3 DNA follows: TGTGCCAGCAGTCCAGACTATCCGGTCGAGCAGTACTTC. Amino acids: CASSPDYPVEQYF.

The rearrangement uses TRBV6-6 and TRBJ2-1, with a weak D call TRBD1 (6 bases). CDR3 size: 15 residues. V was cut by 6 bases and J by 0 bases, with 12 bases left in between. The germline V gene encodes CDR1 MNHNY and CDR2 SVGAGI (reference sequence). CDR3 loop: CASSRTGSSYNEQFF. The CDR3 nucleotides are TGTGCCAGCAGCCGCACAGGGAGCTCCTACAATGAGCAGTTCTTC.

This chain uses TRBV6-4 with TRBJ1-2, with 7 bases matching TRBD1. Looked up from germline, CDR1 is MRHNA and CDR2 is SNTAGT. V dropped 1 base and J dropped 4; count of bases not matched to a gene: 6. The CDR3 contains 15 residues. Here the CDR3 DNA reads TGTGCCAGCAGTGACTTCGACCGGGACAGCTATGGCTACACCTTC. Translation gives CASSDFDRDSYGYTF.

The V call is TRBV10-3, the J call TRBJ1-1; possibly TRBD1 for D (5 bases). Germline lookup yields CDR1 ENHRY and CDR2 SYGVKD. V lost 4 bases to trimming and J lost 0 bases, with 15 bases between them. This CDR3 comprises 16 residues. The CDR3 bases are TGTGCCATCAGTGCGGGGGACGGCAACATGAACACTGAAGCTTTCTTT. Translated: CAISAGDGNMNTEAFF.

The J gene is TRBJ1-1, the V gene TRBV27; a possible D gene is TRBD1 (5 bases). The V and J ends lost 5 bases and 0 bases respectively, with 16 bases between them. This CDR3 is 16 amino acids long. Germline CDR1 reads MNHEY; CDR2 reads SMNVEV (reference sequence). In DNA, the CDR3 is TGTGCCAGCAGTCTTTCCCCAACAGGTTTGAACACTGAAGCTTTCTTT. Translation gives CASSLSPTGLNTEAFF.

The chain's CDR3 is CASSPSTTGITNEKLFF. The CDR3 nucleotides read TGTGCCAGCAGCCCATCGACCACCGGGATTACTAATGAAAAACTGTTTTTT. The chain carries TRBV7-8 and TRBJ1-4; D gene ambiguous. V dropped 5 bases and J dropped 2 bases, with 18 bases sitting between them. The CDR3 runs to 17 residues. From germline, CDR1 is SGHVS and CDR2 FQNEAQ. Complete variable domain (other parts from reference TRBV7-8 and TRBJ1-4): GAGVSQSPRYKVAKRGQDVALRCDPISGHVSLFWYQQALGQGPEFLTYFQNEAQLDKSGLPSDRFFAERPEGSVSTLKIQRTQQEDSAVYLCASSPSTTGITNEKLFFGSGTQLSVL.

The chain carries TRBV5-1 and TRBJ2-2; 10 bases are shared with TRBD1. The CDR3 consists of 15 residues. The V gene end was trimmed by 4 bases and the J gene end by 6 bases; junction bases not matched to a gene: 6. Germline-derived CDR1 and CDR2 are SGHRS and YFSETQ. In DNA, the CDR3 is TGCGCCAGCAGCGTGACAGGGGGCAGGGCCGGGGAGCTGTTTTTT. It is translated as CASSVTGGRAGELFF.

This clone was recorded a few times. The chain recombines TRBV30 with TRBJ1-2; no reliable D call. The CDR3 length is 13 residues. Trimming cost V 5 bases and J 7 bases, with 17 bases left between them. From germline, CDR1 is GTSNPN and CDR2 SVGIG (reference sequence). DNA for the CDR3: TGTGCCTGGGGCCGGGATCGGCCTTTTGGCTACACCTTC. Its protein is CAWGRDRPFGYTF.

Remarks on this clone: The germline gene is not matched at one end of the junction; a read error may be the cause. The chain couples TRBV6-5 to TRBJ2-1; D is perhaps TRBD2 (5 bases). The germline gives CDR1 MNHEY, CDR2 SVGAGI. This CDR3 is 15 amino acids long. In DNA, the CDR3 is TGTGCCAGCAGTGACTCCCCTCTAGCCCGGCATGAGCAGTTCTTC. Its protein is CASSDSPLARHEQFF.

This chain connects TRBV5-1 to TRBJ2-3, with TRBD2 as a possible D gene (7 bases). The length of the CDR3 is 15 residues. Trimming took off 5 bases at V and 2 bases at J, with 15 bases between the two ends. Germline values: CDR1 SGHRS, CDR2 YFSETQ. The CDR3 bases are TGCGCCAGCAGGAACACGGGGGGCCCCACAGATACGCAGTATTTT. It codes for CASRNTGGPTDTQYF.

V usage is TRBV9 and J usage is TRBJ1-5; the D is unclear. Trimming took off 0 bases at V and 0 bases at J, with 7 bases between the two ends. In germline, CDR1 is SGDLS, CDR2 YYNGEE. The CDR3 length is 15 residues. CDR3 nucleotides: TGTGCCAGCAGCGTAGGGGAGATTAGCAATCAGCCCCAGCATTTT. It encodes CASSVGEISNQPQHF.

This clone was detected ten times or more. V gene TRBV30 combines with J gene TRBJ1-1; weak D call: TRBD1 (6 bases). CDR1 GTSNPN and CDR2 SVGIG come from the germline V gene (reference sequence). This CDR3 region has 13 residues. V was pared by 3 bases and J by 0 bases, with 8 bases between. CDR3 protein: CAWRGQMNTEAFF. The CDR3 DNA sequence: TGTGCCTGGAGGGGACAAATGAACACTGAAGCTTTCTTT.

The chain uses TRBV6-2 or TRBV6-3 and TRBJ2-1; no definite D call. This CDR3 has 15 amino acids. Trimming stripped 2 bases from V and 0 bases from J, with 8 bases between. Germline lookup yields CDR1 MNHEY and CDR2 SVGEGT. In DNA, the CDR3 is TGTGCCAGCAGTTACCCCGGGTTCTCCTACAATGAGCAGTTCTTC. It translates to CASSYPGFSYNEQFF.

The chain employs TRBV5-1 and TRBJ1-6; a possible D gene is TRBD1 (5 bases). The CDR3 loop spans 15 amino acids. In germline, CDR1 is SGHRS, CDR2 YFSETQ. The V and J ends lost 2 bases and 7 bases respectively, with 13 bases between them. CDR3 in DNA: TGCGCCAGCAGCTTTGGCGGGGGGGGGAATTCACCCCTCCACTTT. Its protein product is CASSFGGGGNSPLHF.

The chain employs TRBV5-1 and TRBJ2-4, with 8 bases fitting TRBD1. The CDR3 is made up of 14 amino acids. J was trimmed by 6 bases and V by 2 bases; bases with no gene match: 4. The germline V gene encodes CDR1 SGHRS and CDR2 YFSETQ. The CDR3 DNA sequence: TGCGCCAGCAGCTTTCAGGGGGCAGGAAACATTCAGTACTTC. Amino acid sequence: CASSFQGAGNIQYF.

The chain links TRBV7-8 to TRBJ2-5; D gene ambiguous. The germline V and J ends were trimmed by 3 bases and 7 bases, with 15 bases remaining between them. The germline V gene has CDR1 SGHVS and CDR2 FQNEAQ. This CDR3 is 14 amino acids long. The CDR3 region is CASSFKLQVVTQYF. CDR3 bases: TGTGCCAGCAGCTTCAAGCTCCAAGTGGTGACCCAGTACTTC.

The gene calls are TRBV10-2 and TRBJ2-1; D remains ambiguous. The CDR3 runs to 13 residues. Trimming left V 3 bases short and J 1 base short, with 4 bases between. Looked up from germline, CDR1 is WSHSY and CDR2 is SAAADI. The CDR3 protein is CASSESSYNEQFF. Written as DNA, the CDR3 is TGCGCCAGCAGTGAATCGTCCTACAATGAGCAGTTCTTC.

V usage is TRBV5-1 and J usage is TRBJ2-1; 7 bases line up with TRBD1. The CDR3 runs to 15 residues. Germline CDR1 and CDR2: SGHRS and YFSETQ. Losses at the gene ends were 3 bases for V and 0 bases for J; bases not matched to a gene: 3. This chain's CDR3 is CASSSQGVSYNEQFF. CDR3 nucleotide sequence: TGCGCCAGCAGCTCCCAGGGGGTCTCCTACAATGAGCAGTTCTTC.

The chain combines TRBV11-2 with TRBJ2-5, with 9 bases aligning to TRBD2. V shed 2 bases and J 0 bases; nucleotides not matched to a gene: 10. Germline V lookup: CDR1 SGHAT, CDR2 FQNNGV. The CDR3 is 18 amino acids. This chain's CDR3 is CASSLKSLAGMYQETQYF. CDR3 in DNA: TGTGCCAGCAGCTTAAAGTCCCTAGCGGGGATGTACCAAGAGACCCAGTACTTC. Full variable domain (remainder filled in from reference TRBV11-2 and TRBJ2-5): EAGVAQSPRYKIIEKRQSVAFWCNPISGHATLYWYQQILGQGPKLLIQFQNNGVVDDSQLPKDRFSAERLKGVDSTLKIQPAKLEDSAVYLCASSLKSLAGMYQETQYFGPGTRLLVL.

The CDR3: CASRGQAGANVLTF. CDR3 sequence (DNA): TGTGCCAGCAGAGGACAGGCTGGGGCCAACGTCCTGACTTTC. The gene calls are TRBV28 and TRBJ2-6, with 7 bases matching TRBD1. Germline V lookup: CDR1 MDHEN, CDR2 SYDVKM. The CDR3 has 14 residues. V gave up 6 bases and J gave up 2 bases; unmatched junction bases: 1.

V is TRBV3-1 (or the pseudogene TRBV3-2) and J is TRBJ1-1; D is unresolved. The CDR3 spans 14 residues. Trimming left V 4 bases short and J 0 bases short, with 9 bases between. From germline, CDR1 is LGHDT and CDR2 YNNKEL (reference sequence). The CDR3 DNA reads TGTGCCAGCAGCCCCATAAACATGAACACTGAAGCTTTCTTT. It specifies CASSPINMNTEAFF.

This clone has a handful of counts. The V and J genes are TRBV5-1 and TRBJ2-1; 8 bases align to TRBD2. Trimming removed 0 bases from V and 4 bases from J; junction bases left unmatched: 3. Germline CDR1 reads SGHRS; CDR2 reads YFSETQ. The CDR3 covers 15 residues. The CDR3 region is CASSLVLAGYNEQFF. The CDR3 region has the DNA TGCGCCAGCAGCTTGGTTTTAGCGGGGTACAATGAGCAGTTCTTC.

The rearrangement uses TRBV5-4 and TRBJ2-1, with 11 bases matching TRBD2. After removal of 1 base from V and 13 bases from J, the junction contained 4 bases not matched to a gene. This CDR3 region has 13 residues. In germline, CDR1 is SGHNT, CDR2 YYREEE (reference sequence). The CDR3 region is CASSLSSGGPQFF. The CDR3 DNA is TGTGCCAGCAGCTTGTCTAGCGGGGGGCCACAGTTCTTC.

In this sample, this clone turned up a few times. CDR3 nucleotides: TGTGCCAGCAGCCCCGGGACAGGGGGCAATCAGCCCCAGCATTTT. Residues: CASSPGTGGNQPQHF. The rearrangement joins TRBV11-2 to TRBJ1-5; 10 nucleotides line up with TRBD1. Germline loops: CDR1 SGHAT, CDR2 FQNNGV. This CDR3 has 15 residues. J lost 2 bases, V lost 5 bases, and 3 bases had no gene match. The complete variable domain, with remaining parts taken from reference TRBV11-2 and TRBJ1-5, reads EAGVAQSPRYKIIEKRQSVAFWCNPISGHATLYWYQQILGQGPKLLIQFQNNGVVDDSQLPKDRFSAERLKGVDSTLKIQPAKLEDSAVYLCASSPGTGGNQPQHFGDGTRLSIL.

J is TRBJ2-7 and V is TRBV2, with 7 bases matching TRBD1. This CDR3 is built from 16 residues. With V trimmed by 7 bases and J by 4 bases, 16 bases remained unmatched. Germline V gene data show CDR1 as SNHLY and CDR2 as FYNNEI. The CDR3 DNA follows: TGTGCCAGCATCGGACTGATTACAGGGGCTTTATACGAGCAGTACTTC. It specifies CASIGLITGALYEQYF.

This rearrangement joins TRBV27 to TRBJ2-2, with D perhaps matching TRBD2 (7 bases). The V end lost 8 bases, the J end lost 1 base, and 17 bases lay between the germline ends. CDR1 is MNHEY, CDR2 SMNVEV, per germline (reference sequence). The CDR3 consists of 16 residues. CDR3 amino acids: CASGRGRWGNTGELFF. The CDR3 DNA follows: TGTGCCAGCGGGAGGGGGAGGTGGGGGAACACCGGGGAGCTGTTTTTT.